This TCR beta chain was profiled in a study of Graves' ophthalmopathy and Graves' hyperthyroidism. Study-wide findings and caveats: Appearing in blood as well were most expanded thyroid clonotypes above 0.001 frequency.

Patients were left out if they had other autoimmune diseases, uncontrolled infections, pregnancy or lactation. This clonotype has at least ten counts. Its antigen is currently unknown. Amplifying from RNA transcripts, the study obtained TCR beta CDR3 regions. Scientists carried out first-round RT-PCR using HTBI primers and then a second-round multiplex PCR. TCRdb re-analysed the multiplex PCR reads in MiXCR, keeping a single row per CDR3 protein. There are about 410,000 distinct CDR3 sequences in the sample; about 16% occur only once, and about 1.6% lies in the top ten. Sequencing was performed on peripheral blood. This TCR came from a young woman with Graves' ophthalmopathy.

The CDR3 is CASSSMAEAFF. CDR3 sequence (DNA): TGCGCCAGCAGTAGTATGGCTGAAGCTTTCTTT. The V gene is TRBV5-1, the J gene TRBJ1-1; no clear D gene. From germline, CDR1 is SGHRS and CDR2 YFSETQ. CDR3 length equals 11 residues. V was cut by 5 bases and J by 6 bases, with 8 bases left in between.